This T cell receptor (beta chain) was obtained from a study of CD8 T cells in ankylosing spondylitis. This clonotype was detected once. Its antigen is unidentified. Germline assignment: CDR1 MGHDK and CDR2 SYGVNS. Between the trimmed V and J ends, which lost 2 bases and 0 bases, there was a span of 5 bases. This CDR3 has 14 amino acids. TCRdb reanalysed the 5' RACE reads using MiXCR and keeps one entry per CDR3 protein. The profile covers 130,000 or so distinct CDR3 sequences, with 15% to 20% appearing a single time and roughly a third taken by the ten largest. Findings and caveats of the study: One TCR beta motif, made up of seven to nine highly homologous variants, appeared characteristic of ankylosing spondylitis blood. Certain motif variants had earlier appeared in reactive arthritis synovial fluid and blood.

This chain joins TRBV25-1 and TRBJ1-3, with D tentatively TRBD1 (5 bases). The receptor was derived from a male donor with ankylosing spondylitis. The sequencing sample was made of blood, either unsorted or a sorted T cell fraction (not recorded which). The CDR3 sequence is CASSEGTSGNTIYF. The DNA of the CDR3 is TGTGCCAGCAGTGAAGGGACCTCTGGAAACACCATATATTTT. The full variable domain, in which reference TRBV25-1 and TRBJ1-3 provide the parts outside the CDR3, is EADIYQTPRYLVIGTGKKITLECSQTMGHDKMYWYQQDPGMELHLIHYSYGVNSTEKGDLSSESTVSRIRTEHFPLTLESARPSHTSQYLCASSEGTSGNTIYFGEGSWLTVV.